Shown below are 15 T cell receptor beta chains from a single sample sequenced in a study of metastatic and nonmetastatic thyroid tumors. Thyroid surgery was preceded by no treatment in any patient. Using MiXCR, TCRdb re-called clones from the PCR reads. The sample lists 30,000 to 45,000 clones; less than 30% were seen once. The sample taken for sequencing was blood. The source of these receptors is a male donor with papillary thyroid cancer or a benign thyroid nodule (not recorded which). Some clones in this sample may be carry-over from other donors' samples.

This chain joins TRBV18 and TRBJ2-7; D possibly matches TRBD1 or TRBD2 (5 bases each). This CDR3 has 14 amino acids. Germline V gives CDR1 KGHSH, CDR2 LQKENI. V was cut by 6 bases and J by 3 bases, with 15 bases left in between. The CDR3 DNA follows: TGTGCCAGCTCCCGGGACGGGGCTTTCTACGAGCAGTACTTC. It translates to CASSRDGAFYEQYF.

V and J are TRBV28 and TRBJ2-7; 7 nucleotides match TRBD2. The CDR3 sequence is 17 residues long. CDR1 and CDR2 from the germline V gene are MDHEN and SYDVKM. With V trimmed by 7 bases and J by 2 bases, 17 bases remained unmatched. DNA for the CDR3: TGTGCCAGCAACTCTATTGGGACGGGCGGGAGACCCTACGAGCAGTACTTC. It specifies CASNSIGTGGRPYEQYF.

V usage is TRBV3-1 and J usage is TRBJ1-2; 8 bases are a match to TRBD1. Looked up from germline, CDR1 is LGHDT and CDR2 is YNNKEL (reference sequence). Trimming at V came to 1 base and at J to 8 bases, leaving 6 bases not matched to a gene. This CDR3 region has 14 residues. CDR3 DNA: TGTGCCAGCAGCCAAGGACAGGGGCGCGGAGGCTACACCTTC. Its protein is CASSQGQGRGGYTF.

This clone showed up many times. The chain recombines TRBV14 with TRBJ2-5; no firm D call. Trimming pared 0 bases from V and 5 bases from J, leaving 13 bases between. Per the germline V gene, CDR1 is SGHDN and CDR2 is FVKESK. This CDR3 has 15 residues. CDR3 nucleotide sequence: TGTGCCAGCAGCCAAGACAGGCCCCGATCGGAGACCCAGTACTTC. Protein product: CASSQDRPRSETQYF.

This clone was seen at least ten times. V usage is TRBV6-2 or TRBV6-3 and J usage is TRBJ2-3, with 8 bases identical to TRBD2. V trimming: 5 bases; J trimming: 2 bases; junction bases outside the gene matches: 12. Per the germline V gene, CDR1 is MNHEY and CDR2 is SVGEGT. The CDR3 covers 17 residues. The CDR3 sequence: CASSPITSGGDTDTQYF. The CDR3 DNA follows: TGTGCCAGCAGTCCAATCACTAGCGGCGGGGACACAGATACGCAGTATTTT.

Turning to this clone: Compared with germline, one end of the junction differs, possibly owing to a read error. The genes are TRBV7-7 and TRBJ2-2, with no clear D. This CDR3 has 15 amino acids. Germline CDR1 is SSHAT and CDR2 is FNYEAQ (reference sequence). The CDR3 region has the DNA TGTGCTAGCAGCTTAAGTCCAGGGAACACCGGGGAGCTGTTTTTT. Translated, it gives CASSLSPGNTGELFF.

The chain is built from TRBV14 and TRBJ2-7; possible D gene TRBD2, 5 bases. The V end lost 0 bases, the J end lost 5 bases, and 14 bases lay between the germline ends. The CDR3 has 15 amino acids. CDR1 SGHDN and CDR2 FVKESK come from the germline V gene. CDR3 protein: CASSQDPGTTHEQYF. CDR3 coding DNA: TGTGCCAGCAGCCAAGATCCGGGAACTACCCACGAGCAGTACTTC.

This clone was counted between two and nine times. The chain combines TRBV6-1 with TRBJ2-2; D unresolved. This CDR3 is 14 amino acids long. CDR1 and CDR2 (germline): MNHNS, SASEGT. V was pared by 4 bases and J by 9 bases, with 15 bases between. The CDR3 sequence: CASSVDAFSWELFF. CDR3 coding DNA: TGTGCCAGCAGTGTCGATGCGTTTTCCTGGGAGCTGTTTTTT.

The V call is TRBV20-1, the J call TRBJ2-7, with a tentative D call TRBD1 (6 bases). Germline V CDR1 and CDR2: DFQATT, SNEGSKA (reference sequence). The CDR3 spans 14 residues. The V and J ends lost 6 bases and 3 bases respectively, with 18 bases between them. CDR3 nucleotide sequence: TGCAGTGCCCCCCCACAGGGCCCGGTCTACGAGCAGTACTTC. This codes for CSAPPQGPVYEQYF.

The chain uses TRBV25-1 and TRBJ2-7; TRBD2 matches 13 bases. The CDR3 contains 20 residues. V lost 5 bases and J lost 4; bases outside the gene matches: 20. The germline V gene encodes CDR1 MGHDK and CDR2 SYGVNS. Written as DNA, the CDR3 is TGTGCCAGCAGTCCCACCACCGGGACTAGCGGGAAGGGTAGTCCTTACGAGCAGTACTTC. This encodes CASSPTTGTSGKGSPYEQYF.

This clone came up a few times. The rearrangement links TRBV12-3 or TRBV12-4 to TRBJ2-7; either TRBD1 or TRBD2 may fit D (6 bases each). With 6 bases removed from V and 1 base from J, the gap between germline ends came to 16 bases. The CDR3 length is 15 residues. The CDR3 is CASRLRGVASYEQYF. The DNA of the CDR3 is TGTGCCAGCAGACTTAGGGGGGTCGCGTCCTACGAGCAGTACTTC.

V and J are TRBV29-1 and TRBJ1-5, with TRBD1 as a possible D gene (6 bases). The CDR3 totals 14 residues. Germline loops: CDR1 SQVTM, CDR2 ANQGSEA. V lost 4 bases to trimming and J lost 12 bases, with 22 bases between them. The CDR3 here is CSVGEGDEASHQHF. CDR3 sequence (DNA): TGCAGCGTTGGAGAGGGGGACGAGGCCTCTCACCAGCATTTT.

This clone was seen a few times. This chain joins TRBV12-3 or TRBV12-4 and TRBJ2-7; the D gene could be TRBD1 or TRBD2 (6 bases each). This CDR3 region has 10 residues. Trimming cost V 11 bases and J 5 bases, with 10 bases left between them. CDR3 sequence: CAGGQNEQYF. The CDR3 nucleotides read TGTGCCGGGGGGCAGAACGAGCAGTACTTC.

J is TRBJ2-1 and V is TRBV20-1; TRBD1 aligns across 9 bases. J was trimmed by 4 bases and V by 8 bases; bases with no gene match: 12. CDR1 and CDR2 (germline): DFQATT, SNEGSKA (reference sequence). This CDR3 is 15 amino acids long. This CDR3 is CSIPQTGGIYNEQFF. CDR3 DNA: TGCAGTATCCCTCAGACAGGGGGAATTTACAATGAGCAGTTCTTC.

In its sample, this clone was seen a few times. The J gene is TRBJ2-1, the V gene TRBV6-1; 7 bases line up with TRBD1. Germline V CDR1 and CDR2: MNHNS, SASEGT. V lost 5 bases to trimming and J lost 1 base; unmatched junction nucleotides: 5. There are 15 residues in the CDR3. The CDR3: CASSSTGVSYNEQFF. CDR3 sequence (DNA): TGTGCCAGCAGTTCAACAGGGGTATCCTACAATGAGCAGTTCTTC.